This T cell receptor (beta chain) derives from a study of blood T cell repertoires in COVID-19. On the study more broadly: Sources were T cells, B-cell-depleted T cells, or PBMCs; the material itself was cDNA or gDNA.

CDR1 is KGHSH and CDR2 is LQKENI in the germline V gene. CDR3 length equals 17 residues. V dropped 3 bases and J dropped 0 bases, with 17 bases sitting between them. Original data processing: Cell counts per sample came from amplifying reference gene primers. The protocol was immunoSEQ multiplex PCR, while the TCRdb copy is restricted to in-frame clones and leaves out a portion. That table is the source of V, J and clone size, and D and trimming were worked out from the DNA. The data contain nearly 200,000 clones, roughly 88% of them seen just once; the ten biggest clones take up 5.5% to 7%. The clonotype comes from a woman aged 35 to 49 who had recovered from COVID-19. This chain connects TRBV18 to TRBJ1-2; possible D gene TRBD1, 5 bases. What was sequenced was peripheral blood. The CDR3 DNA sequence: TGTGCCAGCTCACCCCCTGGGTGGGGCGGACCTAACTATGGCTACACCTTC. Protein sequence: CASSPPGWGGPNYGYTF.